The entry below gives a single T cell receptor (beta chain) sequence along with its context. Its matching antigen is unknown. Treatment given: oral pan-JAK inhibitor, 5-10 mg twice daily. As part of sample collection, lesional scalp punch biopsies and peripheral blood were taken from alopecia areata patients. The data derive from a study of CD8+ T cells in alopecia areata. The study's findings and limits: Lesional scalp, especially alopecia totalis/universalis, showed higher clonality than normal scalp. Sharing of TCRs across patients appeared less clear than in mice, possibly for HLA-related reasons. Scalp clonality, along with expanded CD8+ clones among the top 100, was significantly decreased by tofacitinib.

RNA extraction and reverse transcription yielded cDNA as sequencing template. TCRdb's copy holds only in-frame clones and misses some; the assay was immunoSEQ multiplex PCR. This sample has a few hundred thousand clones, with 60% found just once. The CDR3 contains 16 residues. The ends were cut back, 3 bases at V and 8 bases at J, with 23 bases in the middle. Germline CDR1 is GTSNPN and CDR2 is SVGIG (reference sequence). The V call is TRBV30, the J call TRBJ2-1; D uncertain. Sample: CD4+ T cells sorted from blood, taken at approximately week 51, from a patient treated with tofacitinib. The TCR sequence derives from a human donor with alopecia areata. The CDR3 loop is CAWRRTRSGGRDEQFF. For the CDR3, the DNA is TGTGCCTGGAGGCGTACCCGTTCCGGCGGTAGGGATGAGCAGTTCTTC.